This T cell receptor beta chain was profiled in a study of cytomegalovirus exposure and HLA in healthy donors. 13 Jbeta primers and 60 Vbeta primers were used for the PCR. Assay: immunoSEQ multiplex PCR; the TCRdb copy retains only in-frame clones and omits some. The sample carries more than 150,000 clones, about 90% recorded once. Germline CDR1 SGHNT, CDR2 YYREEE (reference sequence). The CDR3 loop spans 14 amino acids. J gave up 2 bases and V 5 bases, and 7 bases lay outside the gene matches. The sequenced sample was PBMCs. The chain combines TRBV5-4 with TRBJ2-7, with 7 nucleotides matching TRBD1. This receptor was taken from a girl under three years old in good health and CMV-seronegative. DNA of the CDR3: TGTGCCAGCAGAAAAATGGGACAGACCTACGAGCAGTACTTC. It specifies CASRKMGQTYEQYF.